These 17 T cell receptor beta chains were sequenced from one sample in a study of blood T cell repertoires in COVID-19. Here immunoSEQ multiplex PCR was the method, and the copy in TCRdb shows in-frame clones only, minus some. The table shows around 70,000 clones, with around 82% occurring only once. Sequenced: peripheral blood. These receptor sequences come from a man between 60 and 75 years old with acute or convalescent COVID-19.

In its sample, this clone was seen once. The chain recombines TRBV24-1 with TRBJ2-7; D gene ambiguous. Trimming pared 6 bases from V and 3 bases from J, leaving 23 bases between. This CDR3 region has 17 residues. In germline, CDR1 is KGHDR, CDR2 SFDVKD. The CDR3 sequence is CATSFGTHCGDGYEQYV. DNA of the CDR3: TGTGCCACCAGTTTCGGAACCCATTGCGGAGACGGCTACGAGCAGTACGTC.

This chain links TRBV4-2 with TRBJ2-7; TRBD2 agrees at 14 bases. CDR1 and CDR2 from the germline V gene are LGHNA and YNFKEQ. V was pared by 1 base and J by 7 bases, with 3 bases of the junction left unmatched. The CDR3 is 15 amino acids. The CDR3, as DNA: TGTGCCAGCAGCCAAGGACTAGCGGGGGGGGTTGAGCAGTACTTC. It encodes CASSQGLAGGVEQYF.

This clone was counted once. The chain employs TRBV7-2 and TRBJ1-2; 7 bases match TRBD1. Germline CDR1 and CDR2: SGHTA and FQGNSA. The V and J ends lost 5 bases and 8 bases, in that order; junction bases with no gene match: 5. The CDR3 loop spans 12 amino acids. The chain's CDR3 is CASSPGQVGYTF. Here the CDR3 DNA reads TGTGCCAGCAGCCCCGGACAGGTCGGCTACACCTTC.

The CDR3 spells CASSLGGQGVYNSPLHF. CDR3 bases: TGTGCCAGCAGCTTGGGGGGACAGGGGGTTTATAATTCACCCCTCCACTTT. The gene calls are TRBV5-4 and TRBJ1-6; 11 bases line up with TRBD1. Trimming cost V 0 bases and J 4 bases; bases outside gene matches: 3. The CDR3 has 17 amino acids. CDR1 is SGHNT, CDR2 YYREEE, per germline (reference sequence).

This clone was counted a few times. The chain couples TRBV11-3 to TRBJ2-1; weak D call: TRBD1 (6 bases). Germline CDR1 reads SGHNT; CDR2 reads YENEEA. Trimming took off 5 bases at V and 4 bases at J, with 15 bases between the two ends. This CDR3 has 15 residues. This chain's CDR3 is CASSPRTETYNEQFF. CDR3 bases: TGTGCCAGCAGCCCTCGGACAGAGACTTACAATGAGCAGTTCTTC.

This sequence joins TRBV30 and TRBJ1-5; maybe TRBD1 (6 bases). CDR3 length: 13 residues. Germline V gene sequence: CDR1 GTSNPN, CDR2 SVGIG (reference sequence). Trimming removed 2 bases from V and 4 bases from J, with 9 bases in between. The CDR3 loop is CAWSSQGNQPQHF. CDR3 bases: TGTGCCTGGAGTAGTCAGGGGAATCAGCCCCAGCATTTT.

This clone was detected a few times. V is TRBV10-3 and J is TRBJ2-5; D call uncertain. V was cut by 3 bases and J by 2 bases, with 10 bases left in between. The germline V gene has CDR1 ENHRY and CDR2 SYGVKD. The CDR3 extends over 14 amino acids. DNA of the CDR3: TGTGCCATCAGTGATTCCAGGTCGCAAGAGACCCAGTACTTC. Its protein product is CAISDSRSQETQYF.

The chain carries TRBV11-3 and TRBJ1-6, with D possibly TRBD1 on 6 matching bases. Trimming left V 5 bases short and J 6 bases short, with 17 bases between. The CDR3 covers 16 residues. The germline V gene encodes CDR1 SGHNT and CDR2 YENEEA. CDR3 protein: CASSPTGGRRNSPLHF. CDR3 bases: TGTGCCAGCAGCCCTACGGGGGGCAGGCGTAATTCACCCCTCCACTTT.

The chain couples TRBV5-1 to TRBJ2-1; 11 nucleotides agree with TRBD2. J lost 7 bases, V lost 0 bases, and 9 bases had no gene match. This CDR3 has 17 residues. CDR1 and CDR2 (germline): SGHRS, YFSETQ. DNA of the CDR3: TGCGCCAGCAGCTTGGGTAGACTAGCGGGGCCGCGGAATGAGCAGTTCTTC. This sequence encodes CASSLGRLAGPRNEQFF.

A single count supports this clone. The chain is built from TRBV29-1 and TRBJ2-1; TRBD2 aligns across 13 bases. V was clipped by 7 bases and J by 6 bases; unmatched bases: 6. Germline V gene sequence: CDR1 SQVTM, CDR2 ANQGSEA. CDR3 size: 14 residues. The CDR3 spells CSGGRTSGGNEQFF. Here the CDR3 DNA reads TGCAGCGGGGGAAGGACTAGCGGGGGCAATGAGCAGTTCTTC.

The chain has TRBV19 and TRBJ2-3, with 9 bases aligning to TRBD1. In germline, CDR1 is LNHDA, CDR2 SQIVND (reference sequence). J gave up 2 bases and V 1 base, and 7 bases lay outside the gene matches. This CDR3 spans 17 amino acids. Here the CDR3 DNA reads TGTGCCAGTAGTATAGCCCCGGACAGGGGAAACACAGATACGCAGTATTTT. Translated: CASSIAPDRGNTDTQYF.

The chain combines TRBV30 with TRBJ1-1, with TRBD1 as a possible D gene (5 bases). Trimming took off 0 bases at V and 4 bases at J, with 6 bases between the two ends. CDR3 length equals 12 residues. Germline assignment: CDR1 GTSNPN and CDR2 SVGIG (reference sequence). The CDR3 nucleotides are TGTGCCTGGAGTGTCGGGGGCACTGAAGCTTTCTTT. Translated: CAWSVGGTEAFF.

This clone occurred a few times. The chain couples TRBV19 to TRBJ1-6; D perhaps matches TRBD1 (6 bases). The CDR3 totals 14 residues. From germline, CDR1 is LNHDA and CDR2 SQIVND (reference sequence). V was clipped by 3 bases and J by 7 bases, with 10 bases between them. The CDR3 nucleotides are TGTGCCAGTAGTATTTGGGGGCAAAATTCACCCCTCCACTTT. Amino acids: CASSIWGQNSPLHF.

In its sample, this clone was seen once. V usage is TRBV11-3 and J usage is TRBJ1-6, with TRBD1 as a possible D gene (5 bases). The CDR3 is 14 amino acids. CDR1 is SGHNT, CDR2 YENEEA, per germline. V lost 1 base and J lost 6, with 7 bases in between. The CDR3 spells CASSLGGANSPLHF. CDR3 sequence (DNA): TGTGCCAGCAGCTTAGGCGGGGCTAATTCACCCCTCCACTTT.

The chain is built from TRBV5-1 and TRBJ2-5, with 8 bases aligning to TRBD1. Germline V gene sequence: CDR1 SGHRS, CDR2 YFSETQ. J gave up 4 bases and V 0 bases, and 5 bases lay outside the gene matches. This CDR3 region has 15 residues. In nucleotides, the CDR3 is TGCGCCAGCAGCTTGGGGACCGGGACAGGAGAGACCCAGTACTTC. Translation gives CASSLGTGTGETQYF.

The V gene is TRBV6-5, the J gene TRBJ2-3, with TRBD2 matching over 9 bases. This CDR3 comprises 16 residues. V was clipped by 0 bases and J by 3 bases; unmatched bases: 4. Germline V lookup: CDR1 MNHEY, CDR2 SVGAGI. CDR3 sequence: CASSYSSSGVTDTQYF. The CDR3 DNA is TGTGCCAGCAGTTACTCGTCTAGCGGGGTAACAGATACGCAGTATTTT.

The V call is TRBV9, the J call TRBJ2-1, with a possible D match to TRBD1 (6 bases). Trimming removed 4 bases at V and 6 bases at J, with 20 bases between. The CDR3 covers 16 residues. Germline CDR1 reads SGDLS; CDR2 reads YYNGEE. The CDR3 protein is CASSFRTGSQGNEQFF. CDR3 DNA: TGTGCCAGCAGCTTCAGGACGGGTTCACAGGGCAATGAGCAGTTCTTC.